A single T cell receptor (beta chain) is shown here with its context. The antigen remains undetermined. The data stem from a study of cytomegalovirus exposure and HLA in healthy donors. Study information: Earlier results showed roughly 120 million unique TCR beta sequences derived from roughly 200 million T cells. Study-wide findings and caveats: As a later analysis revealed, the rate of TCR association differed by HLA locus, with DRB1 most and HLA-C fewest. Association with HLA alleles at 0.05 false discovery rate was found for approximately 18,000 TCR beta sequences in a later analysis.

The PCR had 60 Vbeta and 13 Jbeta primers. Assay: immunoSEQ multiplex PCR; the TCRdb copy retains only in-frame clones and omits some. Among about 170,000 clones listed, 65% to 85% were seen once. The germline V gene has CDR1 SGHTA and CDR2 FQGNSA. The CDR3 is made up of 15 amino acids. V was clipped by 5 bases and J by 9 bases; unmatched bases: 13. The clonotype was recovered from a male donor in good health and CMV-seronegative. The sequencing sample was made of PBMCs. The chain is built from TRBV7-2 and TRBJ1-2, with 9 positions matching TRBD1. The CDR3 region is CASSPRSKGQGRYTF. The CDR3 bases are TGTGCCAGCAGCCCCCGCAGTAAGGGACAGGGCCGCTACACCTTC.